Following are 23 T cell receptor beta chains from one sample sequenced in a study of blood T cell repertoires in COVID-19. Profiled with immunoSEQ multiplex PCR; TCRdb holds only in-frame clones, not every one. The repertoire has about 83,000 clones, more than 70% of them found once; the top ten carry over 20%. Sequencing was done on a sample of peripheral blood. These TCRs come from a woman aged 80 or over in a cohort sampled during active or convalescent COVID-19.

V gene TRBV5-1 combines with J gene TRBJ2-1; 9 positions agree with TRBD1. Germline-derived CDR1 and CDR2 are SGHRS and YFSETQ. The CDR3 extends over 15 amino acids. Trimming took 4 bases from V and 5 from J; bases not matched to a gene: 7. CDR3 sequence reads: CASSPPGTGNNEQFF. Written as DNA, the CDR3 is TGCGCCAGCAGCCCACCCGGGACAGGGAACAATGAGCAGTTCTTC. The full variable domain, completed using reference TRBV5-1 and TRBJ2-1, is KAGVTQTPRYLIKTRGQQVTLSCSPISGHRSVSWYQQTPGQGLQFLFEYFSETQRNKGNFPGRFSGRQFSNSRSEMNVSTLELGDSALYLCASSPPGTGNNEQFFGPGTRLTVL.

J is TRBJ2-2 and V is TRBV3-1 (or the pseudogene TRBV3-2), with D possibly TRBD1 on 6 matching bases. Between the trimmed V and J ends, which lost 2 bases and 3 bases, there was a span of 10 bases. CDR3 size: 15 residues. In germline, CDR1 is LGHDT, CDR2 YNNKEL (reference sequence). CDR3 sequence: CASSQPPGDTGELFF. The CDR3 DNA reads as TGTGCCAGCAGCCAACCCCCAGGGGACACCGGGGAGCTGTTTTTT.

This sequence joins TRBV9 and TRBJ2-4, with a weak D call TRBD1 (5 bases). Between the trimmed V and J ends, which lost 0 bases and 6 bases, there was a span of 10 bases. Looked up from germline, CDR1 is SGDLS and CDR2 is YYNGEE. The CDR3 is 14 amino acids. The CDR3 nucleotides read TGTGCCAGCAGCGTAGGGGGCTTGAGAAACATTCAGTACTTC. Translation gives CASSVGGLRNIQYF.

This clone was observed a handful of times. This chain uses TRBV7-3 with TRBJ2-2, with D maybe TRBD1 (6 bases). This CDR3 is 16 amino acids long. Germline-derived CDR1 and CDR2 are SGHTA and FQGTGA. The V gene lost 1 base and the J gene lost 4 bases, with 13 bases spanning the gap. Here the CDR3 DNA reads TGTGCCAGCAGCTTAAGACTGACAGGAGTCACCGGGGAGCTGTTTTTT. Protein: CASSLRLTGVTGELFF.

This clone was observed a few times. This chain uses TRBV5-1 with TRBJ2-5; 8 bases line up with TRBD1. Trimming removed 0 bases from V and 5 bases from J; junction bases left unmatched: 6. The CDR3 spans 15 residues. CDR1 SGHRS and CDR2 YFSETQ come from the germline V gene. For the CDR3, the DNA is TGCGCCAGCAGCTTGGGCGCAGGGGGCAAGGAGACCCAGTACTTC. Its protein product is CASSLGAGGKETQYF.

The chain is built from TRBV11-2 and TRBJ1-2; TRBD1 might be the D (5 bases). The V and J ends lost 2 bases and 0 bases respectively, with 10 bases between them. Germline loops: CDR1 SGHAT, CDR2 FQNNGV. CDR3 length equals 15 residues. The CDR3: CASSLLRGSNYGYTF. For the CDR3, the DNA is TGTGCCAGCAGCTTATTAAGGGGATCTAACTATGGCTACACCTTC.

This clone was counted a few times. The chain employs TRBV27 and TRBJ2-5; a weak D match, TRBD2 (6 bases). The ends were cut back, 4 bases at V and 7 bases at J, with 16 bases in the middle. The CDR3 contains 14 residues. Looked up from germline, CDR1 is MNHEY and CDR2 is SMNVEV (reference sequence). CDR3 region: CASSSRRGSGTQYF. The CDR3 DNA follows: TGTGCCAGCAGTTCACGGCGGGGTTCAGGGACCCAGTACTTC.

This clone was observed once. The J gene is TRBJ2-7, the V gene TRBV30; perhaps TRBD2 as D (6 bases). There are 12 residues in the CDR3. Looked up from germline, CDR1 is GTSNPN and CDR2 is SVGIG (reference sequence). CDR3 protein: CARDSGSYEQYF. The CDR3 coding sequence is TGTGCGCGGGACTCGGGGTCCTACGAGCAGTACTTC.

The V and J genes are TRBV3-1 (or the pseudogene TRBV3-2) and TRBJ1-1; tentatively, D is TRBD1 (5 bases). Germline lookup yields CDR1 LGHDT and CDR2 YNNKEL (reference sequence). V was pared by 0 bases and J by 5 bases, with 22 bases between. This CDR3 has 18 amino acids. DNA of the CDR3: TGTGCCAGCAGCCAAGATCGACGTTGGGGGGAGGTTGATACTGAAGCTTTCTTT. Protein sequence: CASSQDRRWGEVDTEAFF.

The V gene is TRBV23-1, the J gene TRBJ2-3; 10 bases map to TRBD1. TRBV23-1 is an ORF, with its function uncertain. The CDR3 extends over 16 amino acids. V dropped 3 bases and J dropped 3; count of bases not matched to a gene: 6. For the CDR3, the DNA is TGCGCCAGCAGTCAGACAGGGGGCTTGGGGACAGATACGCAGTATTTT. It translates to CASSQTGGLGTDTQYF.

V and J are TRBV29-1 and TRBJ1-1; a weak D match, TRBD1 (6 bases). The CDR3 is 14 residues long. The germline V gene has CDR1 SQVTM and CDR2 ANQGSEA. V lost 6 bases, J lost 4 bases, and 18 bases lay in between. The DNA of the CDR3 is TGCAGCGTCCACCCCCCAGGGGTACGCACTGAAGCTTTCTTT. This gives the protein CSVHPPGVRTEAFF.

This clone has a single count. This sequence joins TRBV7-3 and TRBJ2-2, with TRBD2 matching 12 bases. The CDR3 is 17 residues long. Germline V CDR1 and CDR2: SGHTA, FQGTGA. After removal of 5 bases from V and 7 bases from J, the junction contained 11 bases not matched to a gene. The CDR3 reads CASSHRTSGTKGGELFF. The CDR3 DNA sequence: TGTGCCAGCAGCCACAGGACTAGCGGGACGAAGGGCGGGGAGCTGTTTTTT.

V is TRBV3-1 (or the pseudogene TRBV3-2) and J is TRBJ2-3; TRBD2 matches 13 bases. Germline CDR1 reads LGHDT; CDR2 reads YNNKEL (reference sequence). The CDR3 sequence is 16 residues long. Germline trimming cut 8 bases from V and 6 bases from J; bases unmatched to any gene: 11. The CDR3 bases are TGTGCCAGCTCCCCCTGGACTAGCGGGAGAGGCGATACGCAGTATTTT. Protein: CASSPWTSGRGDTQYF.

V gene TRBV11-3 combines with J gene TRBJ1-5, with 7 nucleotides matching TRBD1. From germline, CDR1 is SGHNT and CDR2 YENEEA. V was clipped by 4 bases and J by 6 bases; unmatched bases: 9. The CDR3 sequence is 15 residues long. The CDR3 coding sequence is TGTGCCAGCAGCTCAACCCGACAGGGTGGTCAGCCCCAGCATTTT. The encoded protein is CASSSTRQGGQPQHF.

The chain uses TRBV19 and TRBJ1-3, with TRBD1 as a possible D gene (5 bases). The CDR3 has 13 residues. Germline assignment: CDR1 LNHDA and CDR2 SQIVND (reference sequence). V shed 1 base and J shed 11 bases, with 12 bases lying between them. CDR3 protein: CASSIGGSPPIYF. The CDR3 DNA reads as TGTGCCAGTAGTATAGGGGGCAGTCCCCCCATATATTTT.

V and J are TRBV5-5 and TRBJ2-7; 9 positions match TRBD1. Germline loops: CDR1 SGHKS, CDR2 YYEKEE (reference sequence). V shed 1 base, J shed 0 bases, and the junction held 11 bases outside the gene matches. There are 18 residues in the CDR3. The CDR3 spells CASSLSWRRDRDSYEQYF. In nucleotides, the CDR3 is TGTGCCAGCAGCTTGAGTTGGCGGCGGGACAGGGACTCCTACGAGCAGTACTTC.

The chain employs TRBV7-2 and TRBJ2-3, with D unresolved. This CDR3 has 14 residues. Germline CDR1 is SGHTA and CDR2 is FQGNSA. V was trimmed by 1 base and J by 7 bases, leaving 12 bases between them. The CDR3 here is CASSLGARLYTQYF. The CDR3 region has the DNA TGTGCCAGCAGCTTAGGGGCGCGTCTCTATACGCAGTATTTT.

The CDR3: CASSQEQRGEQYF. The CDR3 coding sequence is TGTGCCAGCAGCCAAGAACAACGGGGTGAGCAGTACTTC. The gene calls are TRBV3-1 (or the pseudogene TRBV3-2) and TRBJ2-7; a weak D match, TRBD2 (5 bases). Germline CDR1 is LGHDT and CDR2 is YNNKEL (reference sequence). Trimming cost V 0 bases and J 7 bases, with 10 bases left between them. The CDR3 runs 13 residues.

The rearrangement joins TRBV6-5 to TRBJ2-7, with 10 nucleotides matching TRBD1. The germline CDR1 and CDR2 sequences are MNHEY and SVGAGI. The CDR3 covers 15 residues. J was trimmed by 4 bases and V by 5 bases; bases with no gene match: 8. DNA for the CDR3: TGTGCCAGCAGTAAGCCGGGACAGGGGAGGTACGAGCAGTACTTC. It translates to CASSKPGQGRYEQYF.

This chain joins TRBV5-1 and TRBJ2-7; 8 bases line up with TRBD2. CDR1 SGHRS and CDR2 YFSETQ come from the germline V gene. J gave up 1 base and V 6 bases, and 6 bases lay outside the gene matches. This CDR3 region has 14 residues. The CDR3: CASTPGGGSYEQYF. The CDR3 bases are TGCGCCAGCACCCCGGGGGGGGGATCCTACGAGCAGTACTTC.

This clone has more than one count but fewer than ten. The chain uses TRBV12-3 or TRBV12-4 and TRBJ1-2; D unclear. The V gene lost 6 bases and the J gene lost 5 bases, with 7 bases spanning the gap. The CDR3 loop spans 11 amino acids. The chain's CDR3 is CASSLGYGYTF. In DNA form, the CDR3 reads TGTGCCAGCAGCCTCGGGTATGGCTACACCTTC.

In its sample, this clone was seen once. This rearrangement joins TRBV5-6 to TRBJ2-7, with D perhaps matching TRBD2 (6 bases). This CDR3 spans 18 amino acids. The germline V gene has CDR1 SGHDT and CDR2 YYEEEE. V lost 3 bases and J 0 bases, leaving 22 bases between the germline ends. For the CDR3, the DNA is TGTGCCAGCAGCTCGAGAGCGGGTCACCTTACAAGCTCCTACGAGCAGTACGTC. Its translation is CASSSRAGHLTSSYEQYV.

This sequence joins TRBV11-2 and TRBJ1-4; 9 bases agree with TRBD1. Germline V gives CDR1 SGHAT, CDR2 FQNNGV. The V gene end was trimmed by 6 bases and the J gene end by 8 bases; junction bases not matched to a gene: 10. The CDR3 totals 15 residues. Written as DNA, the CDR3 is TGTGCCAGCAGAAAAGGGACAGGGAGTCTGGAAAAACTGTTTTTT. It codes for CASRKGTGSLEKLFF.